The rows below give T cell receptor beta chains drawn from one sample of a study of vaccination and CD4 T cells after COVID-19. Their specific antigens are unknown. Each CDR3 protein gets one entry after TCRdb re-called the PCR reads with MiXCR. The sample shows about 17,000 distinct CDR3 sequences, around half of them seen only once. The material sequenced was CD4+ T cells from blood, cultured in vitro. The receptors stem from a human donor who had recovered from COVID-19. The CDR3 runs from the conserved cysteine through the conserved F or W. D genes are given only for firm matches. Not all rows give a size; the values are once, few, many and, for expanded clones, a class.

J | V | D | size | DNA | CDR3
TRBJ2-7 | TRBV28 | TRBD2 | - | TGTGCCAGCAGTTTGCCGACTAGCCTCGAGCAGTACTTC | CASSLPTSLEQYF
TRBJ1-4 | TRBV20-1 | - | few | TGCAGTGTCTCCCTGGGAGGGGACCTGAATGAAAAACTGTTTTTT | CSVSLGGDLNEKLFF
TRBJ1-2 | TRBV5-5 | - | - | TGTGCCAGCAGCGCAGGCGTTAGTCTCGGCTACACCTTC | CASSAGVSLGYTF
TRBJ2-5 | TRBV15 | - | once | TGTGCCACCAGACTGACAGAGAAGCACCAAGAGACCCAGTACTTC | CATRLTEKHQETQYF
TRBJ2-1 | TRBV6-1 | - | - | TGTGCCAGCAACGCCAAACGGTCCTACAATGAGCAGTTCTTC | CASNAKRSYNEQFF
TRBJ2-5 | TRBV7-8 | TRBD1 | - | TGTGCCAGCAGCTCCCGGACAGGGTTTGAGACCCAGTACTTC | CASSSRTGFETQYF
TRBJ1-6 | TRBV20-1 | - | - | TGCAGTGCTAGAGATGGAAATCGCTTGTCCTATAATTCACCCCTCCACTTT | CSARDGNRLSYNSPLHF
TRBJ2-3 | TRBV11-2 | - | - | TGTGCCAGCAGTTCCATCGGAAATACGCAGTATTTT | CASSSIGNTQYF
TRBJ1-2 | TRBV29-1 | - | - | TGCAGCGTTGAGACAGAAGCCTATGGCTACACCTTC | CSVETEAYGYTF
TRBJ2-5 | TRBV27 | - | - | TGTGCCAGCAGTTATCAGGGCCTCCAAGAGACCCAGTACTTC | CASSYQGLQETQYF
TRBJ2-1 | TRBV3-1 | - | - | TGTGCCAGCAGCCAAGCCCGGGAGCAGTTCTTC | CASSQAREQFF
TRBJ2-3 | TRBV7-9 | - | - | TGCGCCAGCAGCCCAGGGACAAAGATTAGCACAGATACGCAGTATTTT | CASSPGTKISTDTQYF
TRBJ2-3 | TRBV6-1 | TRBD2 | - | TGTGCCAGCAGACCTGTCCCGGGACTAGCGGGGGGGCTCACAGATACGCAGTATTTT | CASRPVPGLAGGLTDTQYF
TRBJ1-1 | TRBV6-2/TRBV6-3 | - | - | TGTGCCAGCAGTTCGAGTGAAGACACTGAAGCTTTCTTT | CASSSSEDTEAFF
TRBJ2-1 | TRBV20-1 | - | - | TGCAGTGTCCTGGAAAGAGGGAGAGACAATGAGCAGTTCTTC | CSVLERGRDNEQFF
TRBJ1-5 | TRBV28 | - | - | TGTGCCAGCAGTCAAAATCAGCCCCAGCATTTT | CASSQNQPQHF
TRBJ2-3 | TRBV7-9 | - | - | TGTGCCAGCAGCTTGAGCAGGGGCATAGGGGATACGCAGTATTTT | CASSLSRGIGDTQYF
TRBJ1-6 | TRBV2 | TRBD1 | - | TGTGCCACCTGGACAGGGAGCTCCTATAATTCACCCCTCCACTTT | CATWTGSSYNSPLHF
TRBJ2-3 | TRBV5-4 | - | - | TGTGCCAGCAGCTTGGTCCCGACAGATACGCAGTATTTT | CASSLVPTDTQYF
TRBJ1-2 | TRBV2 | TRBD1 | - | TGTGCCAGCATCGGACAGGGGGCTGATGGCTACACCTTC | CASIGQGADGYTF
TRBJ2-7 | TRBV21-1 | - | - | TGTGCCAGCAGCAAAGTTAGGCTAGCGGGAGGCCTTTACGAGCAGTACTTC | CASSKVRLAGGLYEQYF
TRBJ1-1 | TRBV2 | - | - | TGTGCCAGCAGTAGACAGCTAATGAACACTGAAGCTTTCTTT | CASSRQLMNTEAFF
TRBJ1-1 | TRBV6-5 | - | - | TGTGCCAGCAGTTTACAGGTGCACACTGAAGCTTTCTTT | CASSLQVHTEAFF
TRBJ2-3 | TRBV24-1 | - | few | TGTGCCACCAGTGATTCAGCCCAACCCACAGATACGCAGTATTTT | CATSDSAQPTDTQYF
TRBJ1-2 | TRBV20-1 | TRBD1 | medium-sized | TGCAGTGCTAGAGATCTCCAGGGGGTGGTCTACACCTTC | CSARDLQGVVYTF
TRBJ1-1 | TRBV20-1 | TRBD1 | - | TGCAGTGCTACCAGGACAGGGGGCTTTGAAGCTTTCTTT | CSATRTGGFEAFF
TRBJ1-1 | TRBV6-5 | - | - | TGTGCCAGCAGTTACTCCCGGACAGAGAACACTGAAGCTTTCTTT | CASSYSRTENTEAFF
TRBJ2-5 | TRBV10-3 | - | - | TGTGCCATCAGCCACTCACGGGACTTACTGGAGACCCAGTACTTC | CAISHSRDLLETQYF